These 26 T cell receptor beta chains were sequenced from one sample in a study of blood T cell repertoires in COVID-19. Data came from immunoSEQ multiplex PCR; TCRdb stores just in-frame clones and leaves some out. The sample carries more than 95,000 clones, 90% to 95% recorded once. Input material: peripheral blood. The receptors originated from a human donor in a cohort sampled during active COVID-19.

The rearrangement links TRBV6-6 to TRBJ2-2; TRBD1 agrees at 7 bases. This CDR3 comprises 16 residues. Germline trimming cut 6 bases from V and 5 bases from J; bases unmatched to any gene: 12. Germline CDR1 and CDR2: MNHNY and SVGAGI (reference sequence). CDR3 protein: CASRPTGVSWTGELFF. Here the CDR3 DNA reads TGTGCCAGCAGACCAACAGGGGTTTCGTGGACCGGGGAGCTGTTTTTT.

The chain couples TRBV28 to TRBJ1-2; D not resolved. Trimming removed 2 bases at V and 4 bases at J, with 8 bases between. Germline V gene lookup returns CDR1 MDHEN and CDR2 SYDVKM. The CDR3 is 13 residues long. Here the CDR3 DNA reads TGTGCCAGCAGTTTAGGTCAGGCCTATGGCTACACCTTC. It yields the protein CASSLGQAYGYTF.

The chain joins TRBV6-6 to TRBJ1-5; a possible D gene is TRBD1 (6 bases). Germline CDR1 MNHNY, CDR2 SVGAGI (reference sequence). The CDR3 totals 15 residues. V lost 0 bases and J lost 1, with 7 bases in between. The CDR3 protein is CASSYSQGSNQPQHF. Here the CDR3 DNA reads TGTGCCAGCAGTTACTCGCAGGGGAGCAATCAGCCCCAGCATTTT.

J is TRBJ2-3 and V is TRBV4-2; D is perhaps TRBD2 (6 bases). The germline CDR1 and CDR2 sequences are LGHNA and YNFKEQ. CDR3 length: 15 residues. Trimming took 2 bases from V and 1 from J, leaving 10 bases between them. This chain's CDR3 is CASSQPGLGTDTQYF. The CDR3 DNA reads as TGTGCCAGCAGCCAACCGGGACTTGGCACAGATACGCAGTATTTT.

V is TRBV30 and J is TRBJ2-3, with 9 positions matching TRBD2. The junction had 7 bases not matched to a gene; V was cut back by 5 bases and J by 4 bases. This CDR3 comprises 14 residues. The germline gives CDR1 GTSNPN, CDR2 SVGIG (reference sequence). The CDR3 nucleotides are TGTGCCTGGGAAGCGGGGGGAGGCGCAGATACGCAGTATTTT. Translating gives CAWEAGGGADTQYF.

The V call is TRBV5-6, the J call TRBJ1-1; D might be TRBD1 (6 bases). This CDR3 spans 13 amino acids. Deletions cut 4 bases from V and 7 bases from J, with 14 bases between. CDR1 and CDR2 from the germline V gene are SGHDT and YYEEEE. CDR3 nucleotide sequence: TGTGCCAGCAGCCTCCGGGGGGGCTATGAAGCTTTCTTT. It codes for CASSLRGGYEAFF. The full variable domain, rest sourced from reference TRBV5-6 and TRBJ1-1, is DAGVTQSPTHLIKTRGQQVTLRCSPKSGHDTVSWYQQALGQGPQFIFQYYEEEERQRGNFPDRFSGHQFPNYSSELNVNALLLGDSALYLCASSLRGGYEAFFGQGTRLTVV.

This chain links TRBV5-4 with TRBJ1-4, with 9 bases that match TRBD1. This CDR3 has 16 amino acids. The V gene end was trimmed by 4 bases and the J gene end by 5 bases; junction bases not matched to a gene: 9. Germline V lookup: CDR1 SGHNT, CDR2 YYREEE (reference sequence). CDR3 in amino acids: CASSPGGTGTNEKLFF. CDR3 in DNA: TGTGCCAGCAGCCCTGGGGGGACAGGGACGAATGAAAAACTGTTTTTT.

This clone has a single count. The J gene is TRBJ2-3, the V gene TRBV6-2 or TRBV6-3, with 13 bases aligning to TRBD2. This CDR3 has 15 amino acids. Unmatched junction bases numbered 0, after V lost 2 bases and J lost 4 bases. Germline CDR1 is MNHEY and CDR2 is SVGEGT. The CDR3: CASSYGLAGADTQYF. The CDR3 DNA is TGTGCCAGCAGTTACGGACTAGCGGGAGCAGATACGCAGTATTTT.

V gene TRBV5-1 combines with J gene TRBJ1-4, with D tentatively TRBD1 (6 bases). Trimming took 5 bases from V and 8 from J, leaving 19 bases between them. The germline CDR1 and CDR2 sequences are SGHRS and YFSETQ. This CDR3 is built from 15 residues. This chain's CDR3 is CASSKDSHFAEKLFF. The CDR3 bases are TGCGCCAGCAGTAAGGACAGTCATTTTGCGGAAAAACTGTTTTTT.

The J gene is TRBJ2-3, the V gene TRBV5-1, with a tentative D call TRBD1 (6 bases). Trimming took off 4 bases at V and 3 bases at J, with 12 bases between the two ends. The CDR3 sequence is 14 residues long. The germline V gene encodes CDR1 SGHRS and CDR2 YFSETQ. CDR3 sequence (DNA): TGCGCCAGCAGCCCTACAGGGACGACAGATACGCAGTATTTT. It codes for CASSPTGTTDTQYF.

The chain uses TRBV5-1 and TRBJ2-1; TRBD2 might be the D (5 bases). CDR1 is SGHRS and CDR2 is YFSETQ in the germline V gene. CDR3 size: 13 residues. Trimming pared 0 bases from V and 8 bases from J, leaving 9 bases between. The CDR3 here is CASSLAGIYEQFF. The CDR3 DNA reads TGCGCCAGCAGCTTGGCCGGGATTTATGAGCAGTTCTTC.

The rearrangement uses TRBV5-1 and TRBJ1-2; no clear D. Germline V gene sequence: CDR1 SGHRS, CDR2 YFSETQ. The CDR3 runs 16 residues. The V end lost 2 bases, the J end lost 0 bases, and 14 bases lay between the germline ends. CDR3 in amino acids: CASSLMGGGTNYGYTF. CDR3 nucleotides: TGCGCCAGCAGCTTAATGGGAGGCGGAACTAACTATGGCTACACCTTC.

The chain is built from TRBV9 and TRBJ2-5; D call uncertain. Germline CDR1 and CDR2: SGDLS and YYNGEE. Trimming cost V 4 bases and J 1 base, with 14 bases left between them. CDR3 size: 15 residues. The CDR3 spells CASSPYLGFQETQYF. The CDR3 coding sequence is TGTGCCAGCAGCCCTTATCTGGGCTTCCAAGAGACCCAGTACTTC.

The V call is TRBV3-1 (or the pseudogene TRBV3-2), the J call TRBJ1-4; 7 positions match TRBD1. V was pared by 3 bases and J by 2 bases, with 6 bases of the junction left unmatched. The CDR3 sequence is 16 residues long. Per the germline V gene, CDR1 is LGHDT and CDR2 is YNNKEL (reference sequence). Here the CDR3 reads CASSHLRGATNEKLFF. CDR3 coding DNA: TGTGCCAGCAGCCATCTCAGGGGGGCGACTAATGAAAAACTGTTTTTT.

The V call is TRBV14, the J call TRBJ1-2; tentative D call: TRBD1 (6 bases). This CDR3 has 13 residues. Germline CDR1 is SGHDN and CDR2 is FVKESK. The V end was cut by 4 bases, the J end by 7 bases, with 13 bases between. Here the CDR3 reads CASSLNTGFGYTF. The CDR3 DNA reads as TGTGCCAGCAGCCTTAATACAGGGTTTGGCTACACCTTC. The variable domain in full, with the rest retrieved from reference TRBV14 and TRBJ1-2, is EAGVTQFPSHSVIEKGQTVTLRCDPISGHDNLYWYRRVMGKEIKFLLHFVKESKQDESGMPNNRFLAERTGGTYSTLKVQPAELEDSGVYFCASSLNTGFGYTFGSGTRLTVV.

The chain links TRBV23-1 to TRBJ2-3; 7 bases map to TRBD2. TRBV23-1 qualifies as an ORF whose function is uncertain. V was clipped by 2 bases and J by 0 bases; unmatched bases: 2. The CDR3 extends over 15 amino acids. The CDR3: CASSQDGGSTDTQYF. The CDR3 coding sequence is TGCGCCAGCAGTCAAGACGGGGGGAGCACAGATACGCAGTATTTT.

The genes are TRBV6-2 or TRBV6-3 and TRBJ1-1; D not certain. This CDR3 comprises 15 residues. CDR1 is MNHEY and CDR2 is SVGEGT in the germline V gene. Trimming left V 6 bases short and J 5 bases short, with 19 bases between. CDR3 bases: TGTGCCAGCAGCAAGTTTACCCTGCGAGAGACTGAAGCTTTCTTT. This encodes CASSKFTLRETEAFF.

The CDR3 protein is CASSELLRGAYGYTF. CDR3 coding DNA: TGTGCCAGCAGTGAATTGTTGCGGGGAGCCTATGGCTACACCTTC. The genes are TRBV6-1 and TRBJ1-2; D is undetermined. CDR3 size: 15 residues. V shed 2 bases and J shed 4 bases, with 14 bases lying between them. The germline V gene encodes CDR1 MNHNS and CDR2 SASEGT.

V is TRBV5-1 and J is TRBJ2-7; no clear D gene. The CDR3 runs to 8 residues. Trimming removed 9 bases from V and 12 bases from J, with 10 bases in between. Germline assignment: CDR1 SGHRS and CDR2 YFSETQ. CDR3 DNA: TGCGCCAACTGGGCCCGGTACTTC. Its translation is CANWARYF.

The chain employs TRBV7-8 and TRBJ1-1; maybe TRBD1 (5 bases). The CDR3 runs 13 residues. Looked up from germline, CDR1 is SGHVS and CDR2 is FQNEAQ. The V end was cut by 7 bases, the J end by 4 bases, with 13 bases between. Written as DNA, the CDR3 is TGTGCCAGCAAGATTAGGAGGGGCACTGAAGCTTTCTTT. Translated, it gives CASKIRRGTEAFF.

This sequence joins TRBV25-1 and TRBJ1-1; possibly TRBD1 for D (6 bases). Germline CDR1 reads MGHDK; CDR2 reads SYGVNS. The germline V and J ends were trimmed by 0 bases and 1 base, with 9 bases remaining between them. CDR3 length equals 15 residues. In DNA, the CDR3 is TGTGCCAGCAGTGAATACACAGGGTGGAACACTGAAGCTTTCTTT. It specifies CASSEYTGWNTEAFF.

This chain links TRBV13 with TRBJ2-7, with 12 positions matching TRBD2. V was pared by 5 bases and J by 3 bases, with 11 bases of the junction left unmatched. This CDR3 is 17 amino acids long. The germline gives CDR1 PRHDT, CDR2 FYEKMQ (reference sequence). Written as DNA, the CDR3 is TGTGCCAGCAGCCAAAGACTAGCGGGGGACCTAGTCTACGAGCAGTACTTC. This translates into CASSQRLAGDLVYEQYF.

The chain joins TRBV7-7 to TRBJ2-2; 9 bases line up with TRBD2. CDR3 length: 18 residues. V shed 2 bases, J shed 0 bases, and the junction held 7 bases outside the gene matches. Germline assignment: CDR1 SSHAT and CDR2 FNYEAQ (reference sequence). CDR3 nucleotide sequence: TGTGCCAGCAGCTTAACTAGCGGGCCCCCCGCGAACACCGGGGAGCTGTTTTTT. It codes for CASSLTSGPPANTGELFF.

This chain uses TRBV5-6 with TRBJ1-6, with 10 bases lining up with TRBD1. CDR1 is SGHDT and CDR2 is YYEEEE in the germline V gene. V gave up 0 bases and J gave up 2 bases; unmatched junction bases: 8. The CDR3 extends over 19 amino acids. The CDR3 region is CASSLAWDRGNAYNSPLHF. The CDR3 DNA reads TGTGCCAGCAGCTTGGCCTGGGACAGGGGTAACGCCTATAATTCACCCCTCCACTTT.

The gene calls are TRBV19 and TRBJ1-5; D unclear. Between the trimmed V and J ends, which lost 5 bases and 0 bases, there was a span of 14 bases. Germline values: CDR1 LNHDA, CDR2 SQIVND (reference sequence). The CDR3 totals 16 residues. CDR3 nucleotide sequence: TGTGCCAGTAGTCGTGGCAATGACTATAGCAATCAGCCCCAGCATTTT. It encodes CASSRGNDYSNQPQHF.

V and J are TRBV6-2 or TRBV6-3 and TRBJ2-1, with D possibly matching TRBD2 (5 bases). CDR1 and CDR2 (germline): MNHEY, SVGEGT. Trimming removed 4 bases at V and 3 bases at J, with 13 bases between. The length of the CDR3 is 15 residues. The CDR3 is CASSFAGSHYNEQFF. The DNA of the CDR3 is TGTGCCAGCAGTTTCGCGGGCAGCCACTACAATGAGCAGTTCTTC.